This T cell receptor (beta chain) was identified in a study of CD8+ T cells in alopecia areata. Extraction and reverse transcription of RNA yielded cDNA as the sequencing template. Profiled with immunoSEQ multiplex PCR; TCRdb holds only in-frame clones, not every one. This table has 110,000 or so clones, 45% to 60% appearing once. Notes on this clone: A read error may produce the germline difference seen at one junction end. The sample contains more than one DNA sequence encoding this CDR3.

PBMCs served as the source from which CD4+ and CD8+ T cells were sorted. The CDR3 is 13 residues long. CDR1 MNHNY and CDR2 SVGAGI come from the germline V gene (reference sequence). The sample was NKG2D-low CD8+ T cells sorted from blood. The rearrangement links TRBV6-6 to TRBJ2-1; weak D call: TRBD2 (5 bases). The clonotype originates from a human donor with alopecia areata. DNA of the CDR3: TGCGCCAGCAGTTCCTTGACTAAAGGAGAGCAGTTCTTC. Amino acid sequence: CASSSLTKGEQFF.